A selection of T cell receptor beta chains follows, all from one sample in a study of beta chain features in type 1 diabetes. The data were produced by immunoSEQ multiplex PCR, yet TCRdb's version contains in-frame clones alone and is incomplete. Of about 450,000 clones in the sample, roughly an eighth were seen once. What was sequenced was naive CD4+ T cells from blood. The receptors were gathered from a young woman in good health. The CDR3 runs from the conserved cysteine through the conserved F or W. Only part of the rows carry a size: once, few, many, or a class if the clone is expanded.

v_call clone_size cdr3_aa
TRBV29-1 . CSIDPSLYNEQFF
TRBV7-3 few CASSLRLGGSLNEQFF
TRBV19 few CASSMVGGAREQFF
TRBV30 . CAWRKAEKRDIQYF
TRBV5-1 . CASSYGELNTGELFF
TRBV29-1 few CSVVQGLLTANYGYTF
TRBV4-3 . CASSQAWFGTSVNTQYF
TRBV6-5 . CASSYRMGYTNEQFF
TRBV4-2 . CASSQDDRGSNQPQHF
TRBV11-3 few CASSLGVDGTDTQYF
TRBV19 . CATRDRGHGNEQFF
TRBV6-7 few CASSYSRPSSKNIQYF
TRBV5-6 few CASSLDSYYGYTF
TRBV7-2 . CASSRQGDIQPQHF
TRBV4-3 few CASSQENGSEQFF
TRBV10-3 few CAISESWYRNNSPLHF
TRBV27 . CASSLSASGRIYEQFF
TRBV7-3 . CASRAGYTGELFF
TRBV29-1 few CSVGRTGDNEQFF
TRBV10-3 . CAIKTSGGQETQYF
TRBV2 . CASSEQGSSYNEQFF
TRBV7-2 few CASRTGTGWTGELFF
TRBV9 few CASSVVGSGFQETQYF
TRBV30 few CAWSRQSFNLNTEAFF
TRBV29-1 few CSAERGPVGTDTQYF
TRBV7-2 once CASSFQGAINYGYTF
TRBV25-1 . CASSELGGSDQPQHF
TRBV6-6 . CAILSHVLSTDTQYF
TRBV5-4 few CASSPARSETQYF